The present T cell receptor (beta chain) was sequenced within a study of cytotoxic CD8 clonotypes in ibrutinib-treated CLL. Between the trimmed V and J ends, which lost 3 bases and 8 bases, there was a span of 11 bases. Per germline, CDR1 SGHVS and CDR2 FQNEAQ. The CDR3 spans 14 residues. Using immunoSEQ multiplex PCR, the repertoire was profiled, and TCRdb retains in-frame clones only, with some absent. This sample carries approximately 47,000 clones, 45% to 60% of them seen once, and the ten largest clones take about 29%. As input for TCR beta libraries, approximately 2.1 micrograms of genomic DNA came from cryopreserved PBMCs.

Source: PBMCs, taken after 24 months of ibrutinib treatment. The clonotype was recovered from a human donor with chronic lymphocytic leukemia. The rearrangement joins TRBV7-8 to TRBJ1-6, with D unclear. The CDR3 sequence: CASSFQTGDSPLHF. The CDR3 DNA follows: TGTGCCAGCAGCTTTCAGACCGGTGATTCACCCCTCCACTTT. Together with reference TRBV7-8 and TRBJ1-6, the CDR3 gives the full variable domain: GAGVSQSPRYKVAKRGQDVALRCDPISGHVSLFWYQQALGQGPEFLTYFQNEAQLDKSGLPSDRFFAERPEGSVSTLKIQRTQQEDSAVYLCASSFQTGDSPLHFGNGTRLTVT.